The sample holds many counts of the clone carrying this T cell receptor (beta chain). Its cognate antigen is unknown. The data are from a study of regulatory T cells in long-lasting Graves disease. Arm-PCR of CDR3 regions with iRepertoire HTBI primers generated TCR beta libraries. From the multiplex PCR reads, TCRdb called clonotypes with MiXCR, one entry per CDR3 protein. The table has roughly 500,000 distinct CDR3 sequences, less than 25% seen once. Time point here: persistent/refractory GD, antithyroid drugs over 5 years with positive TRAb. Researchers made the TCR library from RNA that was extracted from PBMCs. The CDR3 is 15 amino acids. CDR1 and CDR2 (germline): MNHEY, SVGAGI. The V and J ends lost 3 bases and 2 bases, in that order; junction bases with no gene match: 7. Study findings and constraints: The persistent group shared roughly 2,700 public clonotypes, more than the 966 shared by new patients.

Sequencing was performed on peripheral blood mononuclear cells (PBMCs), taken when the disease was refractory, from a patient treated with antithyroid drugs. The genes are TRBV6-5 and TRBJ2-7, with 7 bases lining up with TRBD1. The TCR originated in a female donor with Graves disease. CDR3 nucleotide sequence: TGTGCCAGCAGTTATCAGGGGACAGTTGCCTACGAGCAGTACTTC. Its protein is CASSYQGTVAYEQYF.